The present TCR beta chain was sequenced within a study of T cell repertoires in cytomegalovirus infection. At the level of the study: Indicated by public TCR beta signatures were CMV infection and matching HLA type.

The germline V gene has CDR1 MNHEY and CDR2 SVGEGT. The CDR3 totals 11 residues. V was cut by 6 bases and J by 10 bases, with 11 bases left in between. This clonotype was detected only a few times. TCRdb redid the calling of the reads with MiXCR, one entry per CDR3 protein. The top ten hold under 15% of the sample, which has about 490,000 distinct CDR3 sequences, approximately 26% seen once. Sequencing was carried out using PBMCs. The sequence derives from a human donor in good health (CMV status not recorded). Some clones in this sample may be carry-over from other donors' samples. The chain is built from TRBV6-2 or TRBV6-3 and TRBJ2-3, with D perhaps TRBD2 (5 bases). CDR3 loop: CASSLGGAQYF. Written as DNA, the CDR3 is TGTGCCAGCAGCCTCGGAGGAGCGCAGTATTTT.